This TCR beta chain was sequenced during a study of blood T cells in healthy people across ages. Alongside a J-beta primer mix, a sample-barcoded 5' primer served in a second PCR lasting roughly 7 to 11 cycles. TCRdb reanalysed the 5' RACE reads using MiXCR and keeps one entry per CDR3 protein. The sample includes 980,000 or so distinct CDR3 sequences, 48% of them seen just once. Trimming took 3 bases from V and 0 from J, leaving 21 bases between them. The CDR3 length is 19 residues. The V and J genes are TRBV12-3 or TRBV12-4 and TRBJ2-1; the D gene is possibly TRBD1 (5 bases). The clonotype was recovered from a man aged 25-40 years in good health. Sequenced input: blood. The CDR3 spells CASSFIGQGNANSYNEQFF. DNA for the CDR3: TGTGCCAGCAGTTTCATTGGGCAGGGCAATGCAAACTCCTACAATGAGCAGTTCTTC.